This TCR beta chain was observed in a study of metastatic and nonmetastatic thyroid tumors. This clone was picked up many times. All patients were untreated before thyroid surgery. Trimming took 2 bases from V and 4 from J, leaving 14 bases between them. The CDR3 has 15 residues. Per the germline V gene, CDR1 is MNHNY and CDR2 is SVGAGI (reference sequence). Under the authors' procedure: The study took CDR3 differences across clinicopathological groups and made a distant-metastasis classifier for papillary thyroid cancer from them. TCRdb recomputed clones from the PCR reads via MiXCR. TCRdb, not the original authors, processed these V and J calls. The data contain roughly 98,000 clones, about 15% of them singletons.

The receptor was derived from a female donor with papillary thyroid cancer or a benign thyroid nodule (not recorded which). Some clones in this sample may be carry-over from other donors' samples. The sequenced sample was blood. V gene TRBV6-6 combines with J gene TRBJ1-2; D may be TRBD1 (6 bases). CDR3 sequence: CASSYNPDSTYGYTF. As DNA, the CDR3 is TGTGCCAGCAGTTACAACCCGGACAGCACCTATGGCTACACCTTC.